The 16 T cell receptor beta chains given below trace back to one sample, sequenced in a study of glioma-infiltrating T cells after dendritic cell vaccination. Produced via immunoSEQ multiplex PCR; TCRdb's table is partial and in-frame only. The table shows about 49,000 clones, with 65% to 90% occurring only once. The sequencing here drew on blood, taken before dendritic cell vaccination. These receptors originate from a human donor with glioblastoma.

This clone was recorded once. The chain couples TRBV28 to TRBJ1-2; D is unresolved. The CDR3 totals 11 residues. The germline V and J ends were trimmed by 7 bases and 7 bases, with 10 bases remaining between them. Germline loops: CDR1 MDHEN, CDR2 SYDVKM. CDR3 bases: TGTGCCAGCACCATAGGAGTTGGCTACACCTTC. It is translated as CASTIGVGYTF.

This sequence joins TRBV10-3 and TRBJ2-5; D ambiguous. The CDR3 has 20 amino acids. Deletions cut 0 bases from V and 3 bases from J, with 26 bases between. Germline CDR1 and CDR2: ENHRY and SYGVKD. In DNA form, the CDR3 reads TGTGCCATCAGTGAGTCGAATTGGAGCCTCCATGGCGTACCCAAAGAGACCCAGTACTTC. The encoded protein is CAISESNWSLHGVPKETQYF.

Note on this clone: Other DNA sequences of this sample code for an identical CDR3. J is TRBJ2-3 and V is TRBV9; 10 nucleotides line up with TRBD2. Germline loops: CDR1 SGDLS, CDR2 YYNGEE. The CDR3 runs to 17 residues. The J segment lost 2 bases and the V segment lost 0 bases, leaving 6 bases of the junction unmatched. The CDR3 is CASSVAGLAGATDTQYF. The CDR3 DNA reads as TGTGCCAGCAGCGTAGCTGGGCTAGCGGGGGCCACAGATACGCAGTATTTT. Combining the CDR3 with reference TRBV9 and TRBJ2-3 gives the whole variable domain DSGVTQTPKHLITATGQRVTLRCSPRSGDLSVYWYQQSLDQGLQFLIQYYNGEERAKGNILERFSAQQFPDLHSELNLSSLELGDSALYFCASSVAGLAGATDTQYFGPGTRLTVL.

The chain employs TRBV29-1 and TRBJ2-4; 7 bases are shared with TRBD1. CDR1 is SQVTM, CDR2 ANQGSEA, per germline. The CDR3 length is 14 residues. The V and J ends lost 4 bases and 6 bases, in that order; junction bases with no gene match: 9. The CDR3 sequence is CSVVDPRQGNIQYF. The CDR3 coding sequence is TGCAGCGTTGTTGACCCACGACAGGGAAACATTCAGTACTTC.

This clone appeared a single time. In DNA form, the CDR3 reads TGTGCCAGCAGCTCGCCGGGGGGCGCGTCTGGGGCCAACGTCCTGACTTTC. Its protein is CASSSPGGASGANVLTF. The chain employs TRBV5-4 and TRBJ2-6, with D perhaps TRBD2 (7 bases). CDR1 SGHNT and CDR2 YYREEE come from the germline V gene (reference sequence). Trimming took off 3 bases at V and 1 base at J, with 14 bases between the two ends. The CDR3 spans 17 residues.

This chain connects TRBV30 to TRBJ1-4; D may be TRBD1 (6 bases). V was shortened by 5 bases and J by 8 bases, with 18 bases between the two germline ends. Germline V gives CDR1 GTSNPN, CDR2 SVGIG (reference sequence). The CDR3 spans 14 residues. CDR3 DNA: TGTGCCTGGGGGGACACCACTTGGGGGGAAAAACTGTTTTTT. Its translation: CAWGDTTWGEKLFF.

V is TRBV18 and J is TRBJ2-5; 8 bases agree with TRBD2. Germline V gene data show CDR1 as KGHSH and CDR2 as LQKENI. The CDR3 has 13 residues. V lost 6 bases to trimming and J lost 3 bases; unmatched junction nucleotides: 3. The CDR3 sequence: CASSPGGKETQYF. For the CDR3, the DNA is TGTGCCAGCTCCCCGGGGGGGAAAGAGACCCAGTACTTC.

This clone was found once. The chain carries TRBV14 and TRBJ2-1, with a tentative D call TRBD2 (5 bases). The ends were cut back, 0 bases at V and 4 bases at J, with 16 bases in the middle. CDR1 SGHDN and CDR2 FVKESK come from the germline V gene. This CDR3 is built from 17 residues. This CDR3 reads CASSQDSSGPFYNEQFF. The DNA of the CDR3 is TGTGCCAGCAGCCAAGATTCCAGCGGACCGTTTTACAATGAGCAGTTCTTC.

The chain links TRBV4-2 to TRBJ1-2, with no clear D. CDR1 is LGHNA and CDR2 is YNFKEQ in the germline V gene. V was trimmed by 1 base and J by 7 bases, leaving 10 bases between them. The CDR3 is 13 amino acids. The CDR3 is CASSQGEAGGYTF. The CDR3 DNA is TGTGCCAGCAGCCAAGGCGAGGCGGGTGGCTACACCTTC.

This clone showed up just once. The chain couples TRBV5-1 to TRBJ2-6; a possible D gene is TRBD2 (5 bases). Trimming stripped 7 bases from V and 0 bases from J, with 14 bases between. The CDR3 contains 16 residues. Germline assignment: CDR1 SGHRS and CDR2 YFSETQ. The CDR3 loop is CASLPSLGSGANVLTF. The CDR3 region has the DNA TGCGCCAGCCTCCCTAGCCTGGGCTCTGGGGCCAACGTCCTGACTTTC.

This clone was observed a handful of times. V usage is TRBV6-5 and J usage is TRBJ2-7; no clear D gene. Germline lookup yields CDR1 MNHEY and CDR2 SVGAGI. The V end lost 5 bases, the J end lost 0 bases, and 11 bases lay between the germline ends. This CDR3 is 14 amino acids long. As DNA, the CDR3 is TGTGCCAGCAGTGCCTCTAGTAGCTCCTACGAGCAGTACTTC. Protein product: CASSASSSSYEQYF.

The chain has TRBV14 and TRBJ1-5; tentative D call: TRBD1 (5 bases). CDR3 length: 15 residues. Germline values: CDR1 SGHDN, CDR2 FVKESK. V was cut by 1 base and J by 4 bases, with 11 bases left in between. The CDR3 sequence: CASSQVRGGNQPQHF. The CDR3, as DNA: TGTGCCAGCAGCCAAGTCCGGGGGGGGAATCAGCCCCAGCATTTT. The full variable domain, in which reference TRBV14 and TRBJ1-5 provide the parts outside the CDR3, is EAGVTQFPSHSVIEKGQTVTLRCDPISGHDNLYWYRRVMGKEIKFLLHFVKESKQDESGMPNNRFLAERTGGTYSTLKVQPAELEDSGVYFCASSQVRGGNQPQHFGDGTRLSIL.

DNA for the CDR3: TGTGCCAGTAGGTCGGCGGGCCATGGGAATGAGCAGTTCTTC. Protein sequence: CASRSAGHGNEQFF. The rearrangement links TRBV19 to TRBJ2-1, with TRBD2 as a possible D gene (5 bases). Germline-derived CDR1 and CDR2 are LNHDA and SQIVND (reference sequence). The CDR3 runs 14 residues. Deletions cut 6 bases from V and 7 bases from J, with 16 bases between.

The chain joins TRBV19 to TRBJ2-5; D is possibly TRBD1 (6 bases). The germline V gene has CDR1 LNHDA and CDR2 SQIVND (reference sequence). Trimming stripped 6 bases from V and 4 bases from J, with 18 bases between. This CDR3 spans 15 amino acids. CDR3 residues: CASRTRGWGAETQYF. CDR3 bases: TGTGCCAGTAGGACCAGGGGTTGGGGAGCAGAGACCCAGTACTTC.

V gene TRBV10-3 combines with J gene TRBJ2-3, with 7 bases lining up with TRBD2. The ends lost 4 bases at V and 6 bases at J; junction bases unmatched: 4. Germline V lookup: CDR1 ENHRY, CDR2 SYGVKD. This CDR3 is built from 13 residues. CDR3 protein: CAISVAGEDTQYF. CDR3 bases: TGTGCCATCAGTGTGGCGGGGGAGGATACGCAGTATTTT.

The chain employs TRBV29-1 and TRBJ2-1, with 9 bases lining up with TRBD2. CDR1 and CDR2 (germline): SQVTM, ANQGSEA. The trim removed 5 bases at V and 2 bases at J, leaving 4 bases unmatched. This CDR3 has 14 residues. The CDR3 is CSVWGGRAYNEQFF. The CDR3 region has the DNA TGCAGCGTTTGGGGCGGGAGGGCCTACAATGAGCAGTTCTTC.